These 20 T cell receptor beta chains share one sample of origin, sequenced in a study of response to subunit inactivated influenza vaccine. A single record per CDR3 protein comes from TCRdb applying MiXCR to the RT-PCR reads. The data show a few hundred thousand distinct CDR3 sequences, roughly a fifth seen once. The sample in question was PBMCs from blood, obtained about 20 months after vaccination. These receptors all come from a man between 50 and 69 years old who received an inactivated influenza vaccine.

This clonotype was seen only a few times. V and J are TRBV20-1 and TRBJ2-1; 7 nucleotides align to TRBD1. V dropped 6 bases and J dropped 0; count of bases not matched to a gene: 11. The CDR3 runs to 16 residues. The germline V gene has CDR1 DFQATT and CDR2 SNEGSKA (reference sequence). In nucleotides, the CDR3 is TGCAGTGCCTGGACAGGAACCCTGAGCTCCTACAATGAGCAGTTCTTC. It codes for CSAWTGTLSSYNEQFF.

The chain combines TRBV6-2 or TRBV6-3 with TRBJ1-1; weak D call: TRBD1 (5 bases). Germline V gene sequence: CDR1 MNHEY, CDR2 SVGEGT. The ends were cut back, 7 bases at V and 1 base at J, with 10 bases in the middle. The CDR3 covers 13 residues. In DNA form, the CDR3 reads TGTGCCAGCACCGACAGTCGGAACACTGAAGCTTTCTTT. It codes for CASTDSRNTEAFF.

V is TRBV12-3 or TRBV12-4 and J is TRBJ2-5; no definite D call. There are 13 residues in the CDR3. V gave up 3 bases and J gave up 1 base, with 6 bases separating them. The CDR3 loop reads CASSLGIQETQYF. CDR3 DNA: TGTGCCAGCAGTTTGGGTATCCAAGAGACCCAGTACTTC.

The chain links TRBV4-3 to TRBJ1-2, with 11 bases matching TRBD1. V was pared by 3 bases and J by 8 bases, with 14 bases of the junction left unmatched. This CDR3 has 17 residues. Germline V gene sequence: CDR1 LGHNA, CDR2 YSLEER. The CDR3 loop is CASSQGRTGGDVRGYTF. For the CDR3, the DNA is TGCGCCAGCAGCCAGGGGCGGACAGGGGGCGATGTACGCGGCTACACCTTC.

This clonotype has just a few counts. The chain links TRBV23-1 to TRBJ2-1; TRBD2 matches 10 bases. TRBV23-1 is an ORF, and what it does is uncertain. V lost 5 bases, J lost 5 bases, and 15 bases stayed unmatched. The CDR3 is 18 residues long. In DNA form, the CDR3 reads TGCGCCAGCAGTGCCAAAACGACTCAGCGGGAGGGCAACAATGAGCAGTTCTTC. Residues: CASSAKTTQREGNNEQFF.

This clonotype has only a few counts. As DNA, the CDR3 is TGTGCCAGCAGCCAAGTGAACGAGCAGTACTTC. It is translated as CASSQVNEQYF. The chain employs TRBV3-1 and TRBJ2-7, with no clear D. Trimming left V 1 base short and J 5 bases short, with 3 bases between. CDR1 is LGHDT and CDR2 is YNNKEL in the germline V gene (reference sequence). This CDR3 is built from 11 residues.

This clonotype has only a few counts. The chain links TRBV20-1 to TRBJ1-6; 7 nucleotides agree with TRBD1. Losses at the gene ends were 5 bases for V and 9 bases for J; bases not matched to a gene: 7. This CDR3 has 13 amino acids. Looked up from germline, CDR1 is DFQATT and CDR2 is SNEGSKA (reference sequence). In nucleotides, the CDR3 is TGCAGTGCTCTAGACAGGGCTTCTTCACCCCTCCACTTT. It encodes CSALDRASSPLHF.

This sequence joins TRBV29-1 and TRBJ2-7, with 11 bases that match TRBD1. This CDR3 is 14 amino acids long. Germline-derived CDR1 and CDR2 are SQVTM and ANQGSEA. The V gene end was trimmed by 4 bases and the J gene end by 5 bases; junction bases not matched to a gene: 7. The CDR3 loop is CSVASQDRGHEQYF. CDR3 coding DNA: TGCAGCGTTGCTTCGCAGGACAGGGGGCACGAGCAGTACTTC.

The V call is TRBV20-1, the J call TRBJ2-4, with 7 bases lining up with TRBD1. In germline, CDR1 is DFQATT, CDR2 SNEGSKA (reference sequence). This CDR3 has 15 amino acids. Trimming at V came to 3 bases and at J to 7 bases, leaving 12 bases not matched to a gene. DNA for the CDR3: TGCAGTGCTAGCCCGACAGGGTTGAGGGGGAACATTCAGTACTTC. It specifies CSASPTGLRGNIQYF.

J is TRBJ2-1 and V is TRBV12-3 or TRBV12-4; TRBD2 matches 9 bases. Trimming took 7 bases from V and 10 from J; bases not matched to a gene: 17. CDR3 length: 16 residues. Here the CDR3 reads CASTSLGRGGIWEQFF. CDR3 sequence (DNA): TGTGCCAGCACCTCCCTGGGGCGGGGGGGAATCTGGGAGCAGTTCTTC.

The chain has TRBV6-2 or TRBV6-3 and TRBJ2-6; no clear D gene. Germline CDR1 is MNHEY and CDR2 is SVGEGT. The CDR3 runs to 17 residues. Trimming cost V 6 bases and J 3 bases, with 18 bases left between them. The CDR3 nucleotides are TGTGCCAGCAGGGAGTCCGAGTGGCGACTTGGGGCCAACGTCCTGACTTTC. Its protein is CASRESEWRLGANVLTF.

The V call is TRBV7-2, the J call TRBJ2-7; D remains unclear. Trimming pared 6 bases from V and 1 base from J, leaving 16 bases between. From germline, CDR1 is SGHTA and CDR2 FQGNSA. CDR3 length equals 15 residues. CDR3 protein: CASRRQTTGSYEQYF. The DNA for the CDR3 is TGTGCCAGCAGGCGCCAGACCACTGGGTCCTACGAGCAGTACTTC.

The V and J genes are TRBV9 and TRBJ2-1; the match to TRBD1 covers 8 bases. Per the germline V gene, CDR1 is SGDLS and CDR2 is YYNGEE. Unmatched junction bases numbered 7, after V lost 6 bases and J lost 2 bases. The CDR3 consists of 15 residues. CDR3 loop: CASTKDRATYNEQFF. For the CDR3, the DNA is TGTGCCAGCACCAAGGACAGGGCCACCTACAATGAGCAGTTCTTC.

Only a few counts were recorded for this clonotype. The chain couples TRBV6-1 to TRBJ1-2, with a tentative D call TRBD1 (5 bases). Germline assignment: CDR1 MNHNS and CDR2 SASEGT. The V end lost 6 bases, the J end lost 4 bases, and 18 bases lay between the germline ends. This CDR3 is 15 amino acids long. The CDR3 is CASSLTGRIVYGYTF. The CDR3 region has the DNA TGTGCCAGCAGCCTAACGGGACGGATCGTCTATGGCTACACCTTC.

The J gene is TRBJ2-6, the V gene TRBV5-4, with D possibly being TRBD2 (5 bases). V was cut by 1 base and J by 5 bases, with 22 bases left in between. The CDR3 totals 19 residues. CDR1 is SGHNT, CDR2 YYREEE, per germline (reference sequence). CDR3 nucleotides: TGTGCCAGCAGCTTGTACAGCGGTCGAGGCCCCGGGAGGGCCAACGTCCTGACTTTC. Translation gives CASSLYSGRGPGRANVLTF.

The rearrangement uses TRBV3-1 and TRBJ1-5, with D possibly being TRBD1 (5 bases). This CDR3 is built from 14 residues. The V gene lost 1 base and the J gene lost 7 bases, with 11 bases spanning the gap. CDR1 LGHDT and CDR2 YNNKEL come from the germline V gene (reference sequence). The CDR3 sequence is CASSQVGSGQPQHF. Written as DNA, the CDR3 is TGTGCCAGCAGCCAAGTTGGCTCAGGGCAGCCCCAGCATTTT.

The CDR3: CSAGGGEIPTDTQYF. The CDR3 DNA reads as TGCAGCGCTGGAGGGGGAGAGATTCCTACAGATACGCAGTATTTT. J is TRBJ2-3 and V is TRBV29-1, with D perhaps matching TRBD1 or TRBD2 (6 bases each). The V and J ends lost 7 bases and 3 bases respectively, with 20 bases between them. CDR1 and CDR2 (germline): SQVTM, ANQGSEA. The CDR3 has 15 amino acids.

The rearrangement links TRBV12-3 or TRBV12-4 to TRBJ2-2; D unclear. CDR3 length equals 13 residues. V was pared by 1 base and J by 6 bases, with 6 bases between. This chain's CDR3 is CASSLEYSGELFF. In nucleotides, the CDR3 is TGTGCCAGCAGTTTAGAGTATTCCGGGGAGCTGTTTTTT.

This clonotype has only a few counts. V usage is TRBV6-1 and J usage is TRBJ2-1, with TRBD2 matching over 12 bases. V trimming: 5 bases; J trimming: 3 bases; junction bases outside the gene matches: 2. The germline CDR1 and CDR2 sequences are MNHNS and SASEGT. This CDR3 is built from 15 residues. DNA for the CDR3: TGTGCCAGCAGTCCTAGCGGGGGGGTCTACAATGAGCAGTTCTTC. Its protein product is CASSPSGGVYNEQFF.

CDR3 region: CASSQTLNTEAFF. CDR3 sequence (DNA): TGTGCCAGCAGCCAAACTCTTAACACTGAAGCTTTCTTT. V gene TRBV3-1 combines with J gene TRBJ1-1; D is unresolved. Germline assignment: CDR1 LGHDT and CDR2 YNNKEL (reference sequence). Trimming removed 2 bases from V and 2 bases from J, with 6 bases in between. CDR3 length: 13 amino acids. Variable domain in full (rest from reference TRBV3-1 and TRBJ1-1): DTAVSQTPKYLVTQMGNDKSIKCEQNLGHDTMYWYKQDSKKFLKIMFSYNNKELIINETVPNRFSPKSPDKAHLNLHINSLELGDSAVYFCASSQTLNTEAFFGQGTRLTVV.